This T cell receptor beta chain came from a study of control samples from healthy donors and cancer patients (dated by TCRdb to about 2020). Library construction relied on the immunoSEQ multiplex PCR assay. Entries here come from immuneACCESS through TCRdb and include only in-frame sequences with V and J called. Some clones fail to appear in such tables; in the studies checked, an unresolved V gene covers under half of the shortfall, and the cause of the remainder is unknown. This sample has tens of thousands of clones in its table, and roughly 87% of those were observed once. The leading ten clones occupy about 14% of the sample. V sheds 4 bases and J sheds 10 bases, leaving 13 bases between their ends. The cysteine opens and the phenylalanine closes a CDR3 of 12 amino acids. Only the CDR3 portion is preserved as DNA: 36 bases, with reading frame beginning at the first base. The germline V gene encodes CDR1 SGDLS and CDR2 YYNGEE.

In the case of this clone: What antigen it recognizes has not been identified. Base qualities are not recorded, but no much larger clone differs from it by a single base.

The sequencing input was PBMCs. The chain couples TRBV9 to TRBJ2-3, with no confident D gene call. This sequence was found in a man between 60 and 75 years old with head and neck cancer. The nucleotides read TGTGCCAGCAGCCCCAATAATATAGCGCAGTATTTT. Translated, this is CASSPNNIAQYF. Extended through the reference TRBV9 and TRBJ2-3 proteins, this CDR3 yields the full variable domain: DSGVTQTPKHLITATGQRVTLRCSPRSGDLSVYWYQQSLDQGLQFLIQYYNGEERAKGNILERFSAQQFPDLHSELNLSSLELGDSALYFCASSPNNIAQYFGPGTRLTVL.